Below, 17 T cell receptor beta chains from the same sample are listed, as sequenced in a study of T cells expressing NK-cell markers. TCRdb re-called the 5' RACE reads and gives one entry per CDR3 protein, without DNA. Its listing shows about 550,000 distinct CDR3 sequences. Sequenced sample: blood T cells: a sorted CD56 or NKG2C T cell subset, CD4+ or CD8+ T cells, or bulk PBMC T cells (not recorded which). The receptors were sampled from a man younger than 35 in good health.

The gene calls are TRBV29-1 and TRBJ2-1; the D call of TRBD2 rests on TCRdb alone, since no DNA is present to check it. The CDR3 sequence is 16 residues long. Per germline, CDR1 SQVTM and CDR2 ANQGSEA. This chain's CDR3 is CSVFYSSGSSYNEQFF.

The chain employs TRBV20-1 and TRBJ1-2. Germline-derived CDR1 and CDR2 are DFQATT and SNEGSKA (reference sequence). This CDR3 has 13 amino acids. The CDR3 here is CSAPDRDNYGYTF.

The chain links TRBV7-8 to TRBJ1-4. This CDR3 is built from 15 residues. The germline V gene has CDR1 SGHVS and CDR2 FQNEAQ. The CDR3 loop reads CASSLAGTINEKLFF.

The chain joins TRBV6-2 or TRBV6-3 to TRBJ2-1; TCRdb indicates TRBD1, and absent DNA this call remains unverified. This CDR3 has 13 amino acids. From germline, CDR1 is MNHEY and CDR2 SVGEGT. The chain's CDR3 is CASSYNRDAEQFF.

The J gene is TRBJ2-7, the V gene TRBV2; TCRdb returns TRBD1, unconfirmable since there is no DNA. Germline loops: CDR1 SNHLY, CDR2 FYNNEI. There are 15 residues in the CDR3. Here the CDR3 reads CASRGGDRGTYEQYF. Full variable domain (missing parts from reference TRBV2 and TRBJ2-7): EPEVTQTPSHQVTQMGQEVILRCVPISNHLYFYWYRQILGQKVEFLVSFYNNEISEKSEIFDDQFSVERPDGSNFTLKIRSTKLEDSAMYFCASRGGDRGTYEQYFGPGTRLTVT.

The chain joins TRBV7-2 to TRBJ2-1; TCRdb selects TRBD1, and the lack of DNA leaves this call unchecked. Per the germline V gene, CDR1 is SGHTA and CDR2 is FQGNSA. This CDR3 contains 15 residues. The CDR3 loop is CASSLRGQGDNEQFF.

The chain couples TRBV16 to TRBJ1-5; checking the TCRdb D call of TRBD1 is not possible without DNA. This CDR3 contains 11 residues. From germline, CDR1 is KGHSY and CDR2 FQNENV. CDR3 residues: CASSGTGVKHF.

The chain employs TRBV20-1 and TRBJ2-1; the TCRdb call, TRBD2, lacks DNA for checking. This CDR3 region has 17 residues. Germline CDR1 and CDR2: DFQATT and SNEGSKA (reference sequence). CDR3 amino acids: CSAPKGLAGVFYNEQFF.

This chain links TRBV12-3 or TRBV12-4 with TRBJ2-7; TCRdb calls TRBD2, which cannot be checked without DNA. There are 13 residues in the CDR3. The CDR3 spells CASSLGRTREQYF.

The chain joins TRBV6-1 to TRBJ1-2; the D call of TRBD1 rests on TCRdb alone, since no DNA is present to check it. The CDR3 has 14 amino acids. The germline CDR1 and CDR2 sequences are MNHNS and SASEGT. The CDR3 loop is CASSRSGTGYGYTF.

The rearrangement uses TRBV12-3 or TRBV12-4 and TRBJ1-2; the TRBD1 assignment by TCRdb is unverifiable without DNA. The CDR3 length is 14 residues. CDR3 in amino acids: CASSPRTVPYGYTF.

The genes are TRBV6-5 and TRBJ2-5; there is no DNA to check the TCRdb D call of TRBD1. Germline values: CDR1 MNHEY, CDR2 SVGAGI. This CDR3 contains 15 residues. CDR3 loop: CASSYATGASETQYF.

The CDR3 protein is CASSWDGFTDTQYF. The chain has TRBV5-5 and TRBJ2-3. The CDR3 consists of 14 residues. Germline V gene sequence: CDR1 SGHKS, CDR2 YYEKEE (reference sequence).

V and J are TRBV6-5 and TRBJ2-6; the D call of TRBD1 rests on TCRdb alone, since no DNA is present to check it. The germline gives CDR1 MNHEY, CDR2 SVGAGI. The CDR3 runs 17 residues. CDR3 residues: CASSYSLTGTGANVLTF.

The chain is built from TRBV6-5 and TRBJ2-7. The CDR3 totals 15 residues. The germline CDR1 and CDR2 sequences are MNHEY and SVGAGI. The CDR3: CASSYSPDSSYEQYF.

The CDR3 region is CASSSQGTGLSEQYF. The chain has TRBV7-3 and TRBJ2-7; there is no DNA to check the TCRdb D call of TRBD1. The CDR3 covers 15 residues. Germline-derived CDR1 and CDR2 are SGHTA and FQGTGA. The entire variable domain, with the rest obtained from reference TRBV7-3 and TRBJ2-7, is as follows: GAGVSQTPSNKVTEKGKYVELRCDPISGHTALYWYRQSLGQGPEFLIYFQGTGAADDSGLPNDRFFAVRPEGSVSTLKIQRTERGDSAVYLCASSSQGTGLSEQYFGPGTRLTVT.

CDR3 loop: CASIPGQGNEQFF. The chain employs TRBV12-3 or TRBV12-4 and TRBJ2-1; TCRdb selects TRBD1, and the lack of DNA leaves this call unchecked. This CDR3 has 13 residues.